These 16 T cell receptor beta chains share one sample of origin, sequenced in a study of T cell responses to AZD1222 COVID-19 vaccine. Libraries were prepared by immunoSEQ multiplex PCR; TCRdb keeps only in-frame clonotypes and omits some of them. The sample lists roughly 160,000 clones, 92% occurring once. The sequencing used peripheral blood, collected on day 0 of MenACWY control vaccination. The receptors were sampled from an adult in good health.

The chain has TRBV5-1 and TRBJ2-2, with D unclear. Trimming removed 0 bases at V and 2 bases at J, with 8 bases between. This CDR3 region has 15 residues. Germline-derived CDR1 and CDR2 are SGHRS and YFSETQ. The CDR3 DNA follows: TGCGCCAGCAGCTTGGGGCTTATTAACACCGGGGAGCTGTTTTTT. This sequence encodes CASSLGLINTGELFF.

In this sample, this clone turned up a few times. The chain couples TRBV5-1 to TRBJ1-6, with D possibly TRBD1 on 6 matching bases. CDR3 size: 16 residues. Trimming pared 4 bases from V and 3 bases from J, leaving 14 bases between. Germline V gives CDR1 SGHRS, CDR2 YFSETQ. CDR3 bases: TGCGCCAGCAGCGGGGGGCAGGTCAACTATAATTCACCCCTCCACTTT. Protein: CASSGGQVNYNSPLHF.

V and J are TRBV6-2 or TRBV6-3 and TRBJ1-6, with a tentative D call TRBD1 (6 bases). The V end lost 0 bases, the J end lost 10 bases, and 13 bases lay between the germline ends. This CDR3 is built from 15 residues. From germline, CDR1 is MNHEY and CDR2 SVGEGT. The CDR3 nucleotides are TGTGCCAGCAGTTACTCGGGCCAGGGGTACTCACCCCTCCACTTT. This translates into CASSYSGQGYSPLHF.

This sequence joins TRBV11-2 and TRBJ2-3; D call uncertain. Trimming cost V 1 base and J 7 bases, with 15 bases left between them. This CDR3 is built from 15 residues. Germline values: CDR1 SGHAT, CDR2 FQNNGV. The DNA of the CDR3 is TGTGCCAGCAGCTTAGCAGCGCCCTACGCGAATACGCAGTATTTT. Its protein product is CASSLAAPYANTQYF.

The rearrangement joins TRBV29-1 to TRBJ1-5; D is perhaps TRBD1 (6 bases). The V and J ends lost 7 bases and 0 bases respectively, with 10 bases between them. This CDR3 region has 13 residues. Germline loops: CDR1 SQVTM, CDR2 ANQGSEA. The CDR3 loop reads CSGQTGSNQPQHF. The CDR3 nucleotides are TGCAGCGGCCAGACAGGTAGCAATCAGCCCCAGCATTTT.

The chain uses TRBV2 and TRBJ2-1; 12 nucleotides line up with TRBD2. The CDR3 has 15 amino acids. Losses at the gene ends were 6 bases for V and 6 bases for J; bases not matched to a gene: 6. CDR1 SNHLY and CDR2 FYNNEI come from the germline V gene. As DNA, the CDR3 is TGTGCCAGCAGGGCGACTAGCGGGAGTCCCAATGAGCAGTTCTTC. It translates to CASRATSGSPNEQFF.

This chain links TRBV7-6 with TRBJ2-5; the D is unclear. The length of the CDR3 is 14 residues. Germline-derived CDR1 and CDR2 are SGHVS and FNYEAQ. The V and J ends lost 4 bases and 1 base respectively, with 10 bases between them. CDR3 amino acids: CASSSSGLQETQYF. In nucleotides, the CDR3 is TGTGCCAGCAGCTCCTCCGGCCTCCAAGAGACCCAGTACTTC.

Here the CDR3 reads CASSSGQGAGANEKLFF. For the CDR3, the DNA is TGTGCCAGCAGCTCGGGACAGGGGGCTGGTGCTAATGAAAAACTGTTTTTT. This chain uses TRBV7-9 with TRBJ1-4; 12 bases agree with TRBD1. The CDR3 consists of 17 residues. Trimming removed 4 bases from V and 3 bases from J; junction bases left unmatched: 6. The V gene's germline CDR1 is SEHNR and CDR2 FQNEAQ (reference sequence). The full variable domain, with the rest looked up from reference TRBV7-9 and TRBJ1-4, is DTGVSQNPRHKITKRGQNVTFRCDPISEHNRLYWYRQTLGQGPEFLTYFQNEAQLEKSRLLSDRFSAERPKGSFSTLEIQRTEQGDSAMYLCASSSGQGAGANEKLFFGSGTQLSVL.

The rearrangement links TRBV2 to TRBJ2-1; TRBD2 aligns across 9 bases. V was clipped by 5 bases and J by 6 bases; unmatched bases: 5. The germline CDR1 and CDR2 sequences are SNHLY and FYNNEI. This CDR3 is built from 14 residues. The DNA of the CDR3 is TGTGCCAGCAGTACTGCGGGGGGGACCAATGAGCAGTTCTTC. It translates to CASSTAGGTNEQFF. The full variable domain, its missing parts supplied by reference TRBV2 and TRBJ2-1, is EPEVTQTPSHQVTQMGQEVILRCVPISNHLYFYWYRQILGQKVEFLVSFYNNEISEKSEIFDDQFSVERPDGSNFTLKIRSTKLEDSAMYFCASSTAGGTNEQFFGPGTRLTVL.

The chain links TRBV7-2 to TRBJ2-7, with D hard to call. V was trimmed by 0 bases and J by 2 bases, leaving 8 bases between them. The CDR3 loop spans 14 amino acids. Germline CDR1 reads SGHTA; CDR2 reads FQGNSA. The CDR3, as DNA: TGTGCCAGCAGCTTAGCGCTAGGAGCCTACGAGCAGTACTTC. Its translation: CASSLALGAYEQYF.

The genes are TRBV11-2 and TRBJ2-1, with D hard to call. V lost 2 bases and J lost 15, with 14 bases in between. This CDR3 has 12 residues. Germline CDR1 reads SGHAT; CDR2 reads FQNNGV. The CDR3 sequence is CASSLLSDPGFF. CDR3 DNA: TGTGCCAGCAGCTTACTTTCGGACCCGGGGTTCTTC.

The chain couples TRBV25-1 to TRBJ1-4, with a weak D call TRBD1 (6 bases). CDR3 size: 14 residues. Trimming cost V 6 bases and J 8 bases, with 16 bases left between them. The germline CDR1 and CDR2 sequences are MGHDK and SYGVNS. CDR3 nucleotides: TGTGCCAGCAGCCAGTCGAGGGGGGGGGAAAAACTGTTTTTT. Encoded protein: CASSQSRGGEKLFF.

This clone was recorded once. V is TRBV9 and J is TRBJ2-1, with 7 bases aligning to TRBD2. Germline trimming cut 0 bases from V and 7 bases from J; bases unmatched to any gene: 7. This CDR3 region has 15 residues. Germline V gene sequence: CDR1 SGDLS, CDR2 YYNGEE. The CDR3 region is CASSVGAGVQNEQFF. CDR3 nucleotides: TGTGCCAGCAGCGTAGGGGCGGGAGTTCAAAATGAGCAGTTCTTC.

The chain joins TRBV5-1 to TRBJ2-7, with TRBD2 as a possible D gene (7 bases). The CDR3 has 13 residues. Deletions cut 0 bases from V and 10 bases from J, with 14 bases between. Germline V CDR1 and CDR2: SGHRS, YFSETQ. The CDR3 spells CASSLAGGVEQYF. CDR3 nucleotides: TGCGCCAGCAGCTTGGCGGGGGGCGTTGAACAGTACTTC.

The rearrangement joins TRBV18 to TRBJ1-1, with 7 bases aligning to TRBD1. Germline trimming cut 8 bases from V and 4 bases from J; bases unmatched to any gene: 7. The germline V gene encodes CDR1 KGHSH and CDR2 LQKENI. The CDR3 is made up of 13 amino acids. CDR3 in amino acids: CASRKAGGTEAFF. The CDR3 nucleotides read TGTGCCAGCCGAAAGGCAGGGGGCACTGAAGCTTTCTTT.

CDR3 nucleotides: TGTGCCACCAGTGATTCCCAAGAGACCCAGTACTTC. This translates into CATSDSQETQYF. The chain links TRBV24-1 to TRBJ2-5; D unresolved. V gave up 2 bases and J gave up 1 base, with 1 base separating them. Germline loops: CDR1 KGHDR, CDR2 SFDVKD. The CDR3 is made up of 12 amino acids.